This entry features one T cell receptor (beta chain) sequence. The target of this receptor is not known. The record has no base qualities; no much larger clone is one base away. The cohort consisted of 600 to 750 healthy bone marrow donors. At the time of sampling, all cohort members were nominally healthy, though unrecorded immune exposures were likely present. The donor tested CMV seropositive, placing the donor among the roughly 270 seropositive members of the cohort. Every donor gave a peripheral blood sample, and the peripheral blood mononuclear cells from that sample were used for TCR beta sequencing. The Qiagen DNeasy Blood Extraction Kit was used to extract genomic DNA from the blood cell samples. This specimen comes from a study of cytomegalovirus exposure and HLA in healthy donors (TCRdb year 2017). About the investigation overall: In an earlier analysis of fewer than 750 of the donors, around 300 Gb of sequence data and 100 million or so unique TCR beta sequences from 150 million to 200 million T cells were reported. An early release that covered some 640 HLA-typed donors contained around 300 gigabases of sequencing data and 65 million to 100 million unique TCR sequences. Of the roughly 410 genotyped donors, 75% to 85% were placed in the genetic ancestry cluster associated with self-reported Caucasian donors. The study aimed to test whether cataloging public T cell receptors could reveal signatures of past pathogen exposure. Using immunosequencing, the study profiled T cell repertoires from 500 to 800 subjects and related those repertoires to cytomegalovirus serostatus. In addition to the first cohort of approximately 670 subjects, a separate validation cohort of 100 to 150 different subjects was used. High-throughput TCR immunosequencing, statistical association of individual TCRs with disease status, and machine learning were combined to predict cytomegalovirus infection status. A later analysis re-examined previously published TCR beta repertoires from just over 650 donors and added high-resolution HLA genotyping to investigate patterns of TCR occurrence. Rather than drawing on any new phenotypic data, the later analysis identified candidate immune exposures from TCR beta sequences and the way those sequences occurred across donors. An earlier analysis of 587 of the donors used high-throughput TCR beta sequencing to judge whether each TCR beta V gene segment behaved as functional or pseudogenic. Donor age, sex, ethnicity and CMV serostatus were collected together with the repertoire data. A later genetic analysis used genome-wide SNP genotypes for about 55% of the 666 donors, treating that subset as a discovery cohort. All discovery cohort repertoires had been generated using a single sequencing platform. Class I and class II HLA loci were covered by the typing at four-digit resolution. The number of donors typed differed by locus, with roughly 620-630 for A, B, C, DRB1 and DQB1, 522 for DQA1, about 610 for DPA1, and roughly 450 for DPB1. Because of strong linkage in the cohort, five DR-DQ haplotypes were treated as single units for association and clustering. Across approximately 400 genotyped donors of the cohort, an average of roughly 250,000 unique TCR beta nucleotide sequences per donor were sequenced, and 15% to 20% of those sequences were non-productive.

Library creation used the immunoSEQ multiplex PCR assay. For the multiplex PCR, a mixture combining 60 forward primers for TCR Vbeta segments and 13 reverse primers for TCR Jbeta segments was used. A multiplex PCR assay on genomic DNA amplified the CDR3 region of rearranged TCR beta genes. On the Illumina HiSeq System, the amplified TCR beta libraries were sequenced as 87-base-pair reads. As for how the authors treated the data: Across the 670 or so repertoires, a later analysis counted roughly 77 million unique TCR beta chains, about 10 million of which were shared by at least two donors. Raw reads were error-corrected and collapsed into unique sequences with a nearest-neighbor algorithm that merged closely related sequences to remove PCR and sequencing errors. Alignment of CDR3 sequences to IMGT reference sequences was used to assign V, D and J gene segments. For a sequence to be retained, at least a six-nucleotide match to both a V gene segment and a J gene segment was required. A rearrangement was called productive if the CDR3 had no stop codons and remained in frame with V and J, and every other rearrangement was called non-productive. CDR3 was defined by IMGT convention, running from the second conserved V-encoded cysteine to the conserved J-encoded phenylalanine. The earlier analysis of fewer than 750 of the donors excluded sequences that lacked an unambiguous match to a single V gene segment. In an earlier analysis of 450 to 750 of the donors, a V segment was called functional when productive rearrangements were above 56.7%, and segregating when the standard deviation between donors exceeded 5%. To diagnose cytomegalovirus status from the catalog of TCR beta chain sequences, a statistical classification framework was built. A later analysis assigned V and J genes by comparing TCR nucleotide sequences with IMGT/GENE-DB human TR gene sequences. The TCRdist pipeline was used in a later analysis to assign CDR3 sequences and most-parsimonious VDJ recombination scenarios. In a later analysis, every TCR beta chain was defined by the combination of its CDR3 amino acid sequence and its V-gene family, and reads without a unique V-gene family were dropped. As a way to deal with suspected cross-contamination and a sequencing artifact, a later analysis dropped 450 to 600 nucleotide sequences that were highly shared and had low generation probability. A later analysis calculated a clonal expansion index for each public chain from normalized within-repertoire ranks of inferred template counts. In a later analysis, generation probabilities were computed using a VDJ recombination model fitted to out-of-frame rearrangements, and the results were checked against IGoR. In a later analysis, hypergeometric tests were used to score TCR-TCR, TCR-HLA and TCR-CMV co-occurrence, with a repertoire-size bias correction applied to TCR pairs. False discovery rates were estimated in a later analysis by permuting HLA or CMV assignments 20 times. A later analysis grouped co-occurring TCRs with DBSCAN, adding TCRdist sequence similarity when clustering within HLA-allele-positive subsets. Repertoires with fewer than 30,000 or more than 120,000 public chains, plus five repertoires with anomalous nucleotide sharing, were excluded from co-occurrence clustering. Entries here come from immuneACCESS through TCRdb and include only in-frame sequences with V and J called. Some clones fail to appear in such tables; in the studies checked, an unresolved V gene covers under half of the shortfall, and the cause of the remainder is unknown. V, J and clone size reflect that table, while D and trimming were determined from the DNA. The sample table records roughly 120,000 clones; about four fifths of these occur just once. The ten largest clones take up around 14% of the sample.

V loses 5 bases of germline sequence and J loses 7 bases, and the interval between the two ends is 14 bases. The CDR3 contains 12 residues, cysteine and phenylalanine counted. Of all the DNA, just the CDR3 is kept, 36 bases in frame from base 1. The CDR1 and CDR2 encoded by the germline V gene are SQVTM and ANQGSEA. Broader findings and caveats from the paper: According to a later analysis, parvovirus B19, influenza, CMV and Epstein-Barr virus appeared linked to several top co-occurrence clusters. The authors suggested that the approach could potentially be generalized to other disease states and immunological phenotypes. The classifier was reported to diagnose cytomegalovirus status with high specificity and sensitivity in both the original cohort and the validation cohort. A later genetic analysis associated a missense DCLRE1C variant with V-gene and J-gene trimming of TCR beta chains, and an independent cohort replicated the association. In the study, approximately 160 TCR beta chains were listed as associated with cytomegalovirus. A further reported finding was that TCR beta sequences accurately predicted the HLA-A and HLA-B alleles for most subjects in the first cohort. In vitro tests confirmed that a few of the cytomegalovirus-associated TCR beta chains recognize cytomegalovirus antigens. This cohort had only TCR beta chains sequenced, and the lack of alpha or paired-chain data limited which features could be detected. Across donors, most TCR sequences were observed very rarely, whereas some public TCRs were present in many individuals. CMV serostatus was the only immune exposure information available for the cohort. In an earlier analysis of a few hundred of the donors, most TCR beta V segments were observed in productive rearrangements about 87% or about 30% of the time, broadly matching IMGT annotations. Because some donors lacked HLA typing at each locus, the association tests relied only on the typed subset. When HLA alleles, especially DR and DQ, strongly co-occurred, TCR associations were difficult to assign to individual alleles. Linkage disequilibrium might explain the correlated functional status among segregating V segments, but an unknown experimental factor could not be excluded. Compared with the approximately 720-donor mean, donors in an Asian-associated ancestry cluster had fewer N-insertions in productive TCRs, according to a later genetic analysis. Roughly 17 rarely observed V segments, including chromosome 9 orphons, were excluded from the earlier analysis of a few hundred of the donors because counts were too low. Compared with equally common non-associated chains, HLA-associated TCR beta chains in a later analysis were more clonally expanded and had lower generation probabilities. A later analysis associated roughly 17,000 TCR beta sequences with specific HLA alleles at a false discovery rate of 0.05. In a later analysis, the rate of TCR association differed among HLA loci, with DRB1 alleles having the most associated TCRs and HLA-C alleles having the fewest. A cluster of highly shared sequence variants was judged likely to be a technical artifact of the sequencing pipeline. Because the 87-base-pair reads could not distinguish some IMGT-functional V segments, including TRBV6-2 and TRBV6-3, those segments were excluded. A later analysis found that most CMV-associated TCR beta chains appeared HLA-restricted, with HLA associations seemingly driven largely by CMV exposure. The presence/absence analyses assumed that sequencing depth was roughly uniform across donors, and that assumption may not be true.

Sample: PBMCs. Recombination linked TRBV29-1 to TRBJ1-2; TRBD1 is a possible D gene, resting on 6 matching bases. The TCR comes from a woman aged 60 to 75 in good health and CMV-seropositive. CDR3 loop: CSVNWGRSGYTF. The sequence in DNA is TGCAGCGTTAACTGGGGGCGCTCTGGCTACACCTTC.